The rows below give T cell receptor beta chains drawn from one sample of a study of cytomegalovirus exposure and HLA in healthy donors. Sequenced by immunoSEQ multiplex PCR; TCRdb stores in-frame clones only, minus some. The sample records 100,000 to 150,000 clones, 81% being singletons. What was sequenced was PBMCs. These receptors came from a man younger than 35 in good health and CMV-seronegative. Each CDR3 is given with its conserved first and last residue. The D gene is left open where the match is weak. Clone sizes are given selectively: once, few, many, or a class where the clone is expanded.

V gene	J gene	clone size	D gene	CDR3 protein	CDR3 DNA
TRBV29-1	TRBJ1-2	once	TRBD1	CSVEGYRGAAFYGYTF	TGCAGCGTCGAGGGGTACAGGGGGGCTGCTTTCTATGGCTACACCTTC
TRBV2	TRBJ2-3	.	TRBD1	CASSGQGVGTDTQYF	TGTGCCAGCAGTGGACAGGGCGTAGGCACAGATACGCAGTATTTT
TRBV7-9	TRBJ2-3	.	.	CASSPRTASTDTQYF	TGTGCCAGCAGCCCCCGGACAGCTAGCACAGATACGCAGTATTTT
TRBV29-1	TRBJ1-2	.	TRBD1	CSGKGAKGYTF	TGCAGCGGGAAGGGGGCGAAGGGCTACACCTTC
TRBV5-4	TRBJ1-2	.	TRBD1	CASSSDRAGRDGYTF	TGTGCCAGCAGCTCGGACAGGGCCGGACGTGATGGCTACACCTTC
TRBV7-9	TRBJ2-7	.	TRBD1	CASSLTDRGYYEQYF	TGTGCCAGCAGCCTCACTGACAGGGGCTACTACGAGCAGTACTTC
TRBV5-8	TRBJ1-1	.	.	CASSPGQGRVTEAFF	TGTGCCAGCAGCCCTGGCCAGGGGAGGGTCACTGAAGCTTTCTTT
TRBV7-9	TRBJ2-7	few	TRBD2	CSSSFLSGGSYEQYF	TGTTCCAGCAGCTTCCTATCGGGGGGAAGCTACGAGCAGTACTTC
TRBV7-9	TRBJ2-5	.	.	CASSLRGSETQYF	TGTGCCAGCAGCCTCCGCGGGTCTGAGACCCAGTACTTC
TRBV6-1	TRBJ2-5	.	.	CASTPGPGVETQYF	TGTGCCAGCACCCCTGGTCCCGGGGTGGAGACCCAGTACTTC
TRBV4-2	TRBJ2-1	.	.	CASSQSRVDVNEQFF	TGTGCCAGCAGCCAGTCGAGGGTAGACGTCAATGAGCAGTTCTTC
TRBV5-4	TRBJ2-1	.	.	CASSIDFQYSNEQFF	TGTGCCAGCAGCATTGACTTCCAATATTCCAATGAGCAGTTCTTC
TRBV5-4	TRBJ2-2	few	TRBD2	CASSSAAGGITGELFF	TGTGCCAGCAGCTCTGCAGCGGGGGGTATCACCGGGGAGCTGTTTTTT
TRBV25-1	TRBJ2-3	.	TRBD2	CASSDERGFRTDTQYF	TGTGCCAGCAGTGACGAGCGGGGGTTTCGCACAGATACGCAGTATTTT
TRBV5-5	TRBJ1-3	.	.	CASSLDLGAGNTIYF	TGTGCCAGCAGCTTGGATCTGGGGGCAGGAAACACCATATATTTT
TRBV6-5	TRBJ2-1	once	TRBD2	CASSSPAGGHNEQFF	TGTGCCAGCAGTTCCCCGGCGGGGGGGCACAATGAGCAGTTCTTC
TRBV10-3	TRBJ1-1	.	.	CAISLIDSTEAFF	TGTGCCATCAGTTTAATCGACAGCACTGAAGCTTTCTTT
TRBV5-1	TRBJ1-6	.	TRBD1	CASSTDRNSPLHF	TGCGCCAGCAGCACGGACAGGAATTCACCCCTCCACTTT
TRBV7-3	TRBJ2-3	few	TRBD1	CASSGTGATDTQYF	TGTGCCAGCTCCGGGACAGGGGCCACAGATACGCAGTATTTT
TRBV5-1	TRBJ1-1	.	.	CASSLRENTEAFF	TGCGCCAGCAGCCTCAGGGAGAACACTGAAGCTTTCTTT
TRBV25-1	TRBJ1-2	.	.	CASSPPQVLYGYTF	TGTGCCAGCAGTCCCCCACAGGTCCTCTATGGCTACACCTTC
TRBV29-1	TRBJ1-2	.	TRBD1	CSVVGGQGATNYGYTF	TGCAGCGTTGTTGGGGGCCAGGGGGCGACAAACTATGGCTACACCTTC
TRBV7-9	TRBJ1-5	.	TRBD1	CASSTGTDNQPQHF	TGTGCCAGCAGCACTGGGACAGACAATCAGCCCCAGCATTTT
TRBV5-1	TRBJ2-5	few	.	CASSLGRDRAQYF	TGCGCCAGCAGCTTGGGCAGGGATAGGGCCCAGTACTTC
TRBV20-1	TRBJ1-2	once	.	CSFGGREGYTF	TGTAGCTTTGGGGGGAGAGAAGGCTACACCTTC
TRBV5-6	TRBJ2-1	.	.	CASSLRGIQQFF	TGTGCCAGCAGCTTAAGAGGAATCCAGCAGTTCTTC
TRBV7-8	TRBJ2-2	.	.	CASSLAGQPGTGELFF	TGTGCCAGCAGCTTAGCGGGGCAGCCGGGCACCGGGGAGCTGTTTTTT
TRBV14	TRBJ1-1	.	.	CASSPLTGEAFF	TGTGCCAGCAGCCCTCTGACAGGTGAAGCTTTCTTT
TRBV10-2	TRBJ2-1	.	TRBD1	CASRRQGEYTEQFF	TGCGCCAGCCGAAGACAGGGGGAATATACAGAGCAGTTCTTC